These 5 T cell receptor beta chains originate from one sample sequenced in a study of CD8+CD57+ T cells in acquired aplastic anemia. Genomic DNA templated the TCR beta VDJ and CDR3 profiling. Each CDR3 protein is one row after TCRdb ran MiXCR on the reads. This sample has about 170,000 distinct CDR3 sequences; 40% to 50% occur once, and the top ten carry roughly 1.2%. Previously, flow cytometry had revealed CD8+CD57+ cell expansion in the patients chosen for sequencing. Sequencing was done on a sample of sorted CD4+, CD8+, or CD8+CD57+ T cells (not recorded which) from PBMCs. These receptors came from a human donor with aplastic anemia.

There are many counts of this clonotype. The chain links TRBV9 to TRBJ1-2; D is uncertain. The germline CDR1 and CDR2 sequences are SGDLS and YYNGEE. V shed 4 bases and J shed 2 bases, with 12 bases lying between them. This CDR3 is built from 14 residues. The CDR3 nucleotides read TGTGCCAGCAGCCCTCTCGGGCCCAACTATGGCTACACCTTC. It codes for CASSPLGPNYGYTF.

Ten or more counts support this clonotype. CDR3 nucleotide sequence: TGCAGTGCTAGAGTACTGGGGAGCGGGGGTTACTATGGCTACACCTTC. Translation gives CSARVLGSGGYYGYTF. The chain links TRBV20-1 to TRBJ1-2, with TRBD1 as a possible D gene (5 bases). This CDR3 is 16 amino acids long. CDR1 and CDR2 from the germline V gene are DFQATT and SNEGSKA (reference sequence). With 1 base removed from V and 3 bases from J, the gap between germline ends came to 18 bases.

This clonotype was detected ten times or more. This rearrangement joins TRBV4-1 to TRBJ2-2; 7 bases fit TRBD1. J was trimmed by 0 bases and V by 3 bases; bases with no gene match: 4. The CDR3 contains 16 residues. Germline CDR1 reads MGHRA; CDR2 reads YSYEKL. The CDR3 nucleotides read TGCGCCAGCAGCCACCCGGGACAGTCGAACACCGGGGAGCTGTTTTTT. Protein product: CASSHPGQSNTGELFF.

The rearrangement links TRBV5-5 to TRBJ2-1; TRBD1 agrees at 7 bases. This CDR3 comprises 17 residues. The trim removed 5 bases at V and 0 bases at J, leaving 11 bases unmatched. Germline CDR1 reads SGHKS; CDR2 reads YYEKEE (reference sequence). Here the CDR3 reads CASRPRQGPSSYNEQFF. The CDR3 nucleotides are TGTGCCAGCAGGCCTAGACAGGGTCCGAGCTCCTACAATGAGCAGTTCTTC.

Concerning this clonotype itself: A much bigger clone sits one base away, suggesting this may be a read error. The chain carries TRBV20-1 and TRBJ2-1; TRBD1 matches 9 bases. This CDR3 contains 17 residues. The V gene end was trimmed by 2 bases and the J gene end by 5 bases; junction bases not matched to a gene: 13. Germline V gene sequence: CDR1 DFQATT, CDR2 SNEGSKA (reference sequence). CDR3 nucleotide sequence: TGCAGTGCTAGACCTGAGACAGGGGGTTCGATCGACAATGAGCAGTTCTTC. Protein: CSARPETGGSIDNEQFF.